Listed here is a single TCR beta chain. The record originates from a study of control samples from healthy donors and cancer patients. The method was immunoSEQ multiplex PCR; TCRdb's version includes in-frame clones alone and lacks a portion of them. Of some 80,000 clones in the sample, around 92% were seen once. V lost 0 bases and J lost 4, with 6 bases in between. Germline V gene data show CDR1 as MNHEY and CDR2 as SVGAGI. This CDR3 spans 13 amino acids. V and J are TRBV6-5 and TRBJ1-2; D ambiguous. The TCR was taken from a woman aged 55-69 years in good health. Sequencing was performed on blood. The CDR3 bases are TGTGCCAGCAGTTACTCCGGAGGCTATGGCTACACCTTC. Translation: CASSYSGGYGYTF.